This TCR beta chain emerged from a study of cytotoxic CD8 clonotypes in ibrutinib-treated CLL. The table came from immunoSEQ multiplex PCR; TCRdb's copy has only in-frame clones and leaves some out. This table has 300,000 or so clones, 60% to 80% appearing once. Germline-derived CDR1 and CDR2 are MNHEY and SMNVEV (reference sequence). This CDR3 contains 16 residues. J was trimmed by 0 bases and V by 8 bases; bases with no gene match: 3. The chain couples TRBV27 to TRBJ2-2; 13 bases fit TRBD2. This specimen was PBMCs, taken after 36 months of ibrutinib treatment. The receptor was derived from a human donor with chronic lymphocytic leukemia. CDR3 nucleotide sequence: TGTGCCAGCGCAACTAGCGGGAGGGCGAACACCGGGGAGCTGTTTTTT. It translates to CASATSGRANTGELFF.